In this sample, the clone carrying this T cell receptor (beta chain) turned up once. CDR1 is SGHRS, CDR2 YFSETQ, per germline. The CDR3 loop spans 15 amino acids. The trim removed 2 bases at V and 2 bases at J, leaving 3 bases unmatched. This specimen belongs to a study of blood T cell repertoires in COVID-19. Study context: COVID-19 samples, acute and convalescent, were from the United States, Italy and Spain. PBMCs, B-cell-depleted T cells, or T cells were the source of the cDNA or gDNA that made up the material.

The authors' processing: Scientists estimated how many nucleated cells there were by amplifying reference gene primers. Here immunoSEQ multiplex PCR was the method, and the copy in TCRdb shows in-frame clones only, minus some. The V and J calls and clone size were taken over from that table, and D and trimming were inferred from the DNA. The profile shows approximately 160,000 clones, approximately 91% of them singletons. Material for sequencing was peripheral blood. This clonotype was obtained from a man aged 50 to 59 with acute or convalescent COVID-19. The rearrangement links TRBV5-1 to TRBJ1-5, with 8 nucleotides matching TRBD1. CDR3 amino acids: CASSLQGGGNQPQHF. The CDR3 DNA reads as TGCGCCAGCAGCTTACAGGGGGGCGGCAATCAGCCCCAGCATTTT.